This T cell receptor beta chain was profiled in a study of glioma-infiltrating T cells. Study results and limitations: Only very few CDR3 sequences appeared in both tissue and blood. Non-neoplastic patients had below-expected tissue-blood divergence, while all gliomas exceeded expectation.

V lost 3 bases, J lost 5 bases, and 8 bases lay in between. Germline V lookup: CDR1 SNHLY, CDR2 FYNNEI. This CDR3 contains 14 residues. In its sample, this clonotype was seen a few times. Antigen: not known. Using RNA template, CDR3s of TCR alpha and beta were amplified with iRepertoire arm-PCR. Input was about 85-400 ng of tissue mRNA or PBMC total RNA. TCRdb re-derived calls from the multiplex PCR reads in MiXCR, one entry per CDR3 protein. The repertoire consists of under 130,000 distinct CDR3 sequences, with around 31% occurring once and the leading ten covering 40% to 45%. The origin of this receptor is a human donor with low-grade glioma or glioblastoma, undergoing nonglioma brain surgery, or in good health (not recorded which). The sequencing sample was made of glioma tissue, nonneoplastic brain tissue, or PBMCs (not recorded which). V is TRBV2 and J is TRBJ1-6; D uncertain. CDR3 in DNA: TGTGCCAGCAGTGATGGGTCGGATAATTCACCCCTCCACTTT. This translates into CASSDGSDNSPLHF.